This paragraph reports one TCR beta chain. Its specificity is not known. These data originate in a study of T cells in localized non-small cell lung cancer. Findings of the study overall: There was an association of higher blood T cell density with longer overall survival. The study sequenced only one region of the tumor. As a result, intratumor heterogeneity could not be excluded and remains possible. A median of around 52 clones ranked among the top 100 in tumor appeared in adjacent lung. It was uninvolved adjacent lung that showed the highest T cell clonality, exceeding tumor.

Data came from immunoSEQ multiplex PCR; TCRdb stores just in-frame clones and leaves some out. The repertoire consists of under 40,000 clones, with nearly 80% occurring once and the leading ten covering about 36%. Germline CDR1 reads KGHSH; CDR2 reads LQKENI. The ends were cut back, 0 bases at V and 1 base at J, with 1 base in the middle. CDR3 length: 12 residues. The clonotype originates from a male donor older than 55 with stage II squamous cell lung carcinoma. This material consisted of peripheral blood, taken before any cancer treatment. The chain recombines TRBV18 with TRBJ2-7; D gene unclear. In DNA form, the CDR3 reads TGTGCCAGCTCACCACCGTCCTACGAGCAGTACTTC. As protein: CASSPPSYEQYF. Drawing the rest from reference TRBV18 and TRBJ2-7, the complete variable domain is NAGVMQNPRHLVRRRGQEARLRCSPMKGHSHVYWYRQLPEEGLKFMVYLQKENIIDESGMPKERFSAEFPKEGPSILRIQQVVRGDSAAYFCASSPPSYEQYFGPGTRLTVT.